What follows are 10 T cell receptor beta chains derived from one specimen sequenced in a study of immune characterization of retroperitoneal liposarcoma. TCRdb re-derived calls from the PCR reads in MiXCR, one entry per CDR3 protein. The data hold roughly 11,000 distinct CDR3 sequences, with around half observed a single time. The sequencing sample was made of tumor tissue. The receptors come from a female donor with retroperitoneal liposarcoma.

CDR3 DNA sequence: TGTGCCAGCAGTGGAAGGTTGCAAGAGACCCAGTACTTC. It encodes CASSGRLQETQYF. J is TRBJ2-5 and V is TRBV6-5; D is unresolved. The ends were cut back, 5 bases at V and 2 bases at J, with 9 bases in the middle. The CDR3 extends over 13 amino acids. Per the germline V gene, CDR1 is MNHEY and CDR2 is SVGAGI.

On this clonotype: The junction departs from the called germline gene at one end, perhaps through a read error. This chain uses TRBV12-3 or TRBV12-4 with TRBJ1-2; the D gene is possibly TRBD1 (6 bases). This CDR3 region has 18 residues. CDR3 residues: CASSLGGGAILDNYGYTF. For the CDR3, the DNA is TGTGCCAGTAGTTTGGGCGGGGGGGCTATCCTAGATAACTATGGCTACACCTTC.

This clonotype was observed a handful of times. The chain links TRBV6-5 to TRBJ2-1, with TRBD2 identical over 7 bases. With the DNA end fitting TRBJ2-7 better, the J assignment may be wrong. CDR3 length: 15 amino acids. The germline CDR1 and CDR2 sequences are MNHEY and SVGAGI. The CDR3 is CASSEGGGRYNEQYF. The CDR3 region has the DNA TGTGCCAGCAGTGAGGGCGGGGGACGATACAATGAGCAGTACTTC.

This clonotype has only a few counts. The chain recombines TRBV6-1 with TRBJ2-1; 7 bases line up with TRBD2. This CDR3 comprises 18 residues. With 6 bases clipped from V and 0 bases from J, the junction kept 14 bases outside the gene matches. Per the germline V gene, CDR1 is MNHNS and CDR2 is SASEGT. The CDR3 here is CASRSGEGGGGSYNEQFF. CDR3 nucleotides: TGTGCCAGCAGATCCGGGGAGGGCGGTGGTGGCTCCTACAATGAGCAGTTCTTC.

At least ten counts were recorded for this clonotype. This rearrangement joins TRBV6-1 to TRBJ2-3; D is unresolved. V dropped 6 bases and J dropped 0 bases, with 16 bases sitting between them. This CDR3 spans 16 amino acids. Germline V gene data show CDR1 as MNHNS and CDR2 as SASEGT. CDR3 sequence reads: CASRKIVRASTDTQYF. In nucleotides, the CDR3 is TGTGCCAGCAGGAAGATAGTTAGAGCCAGCACAGATACGCAGTATTTT.

V usage is TRBV10-3 and J usage is TRBJ2-5, with 9 positions matching TRBD2. The J call is uncertain, as TRBJ2-7 better fits the DNA end. Germline V CDR1 and CDR2: ENHRY, SYGVKD. There are 14 residues in the CDR3. CDR3 DNA sequence: TGTGCCATCAGAGAAAGCGGGGGGACCTACGAGCAGTACTTC. Translating it yields CAIRESGGTYEQYF.

By sample fraction, this clonotype is medium-sized (0.01 to 0.1%). The chain carries TRBV7-6 and TRBJ2-1; TRBD2 matches 13 bases. Judging by the DNA end, TRBJ2-7 fits better; the J call may be wrong. CDR3 size: 14 residues. The germline V gene has CDR1 SGHVS and CDR2 FNYEAQ. CDR3 DNA sequence: TGTGCCAGCAGCCGGACTAGCGGGAGCTACGAGCAGTACTTC. Protein sequence: CASSRTSGSYEQYF.

The chain has TRBV10-1 and TRBJ2-1, with D uncertain. Germline values: CDR1 WNHNN, CDR2 SYGVQD (reference sequence). The ends were cut back, 8 bases at V and 5 bases at J, with 13 bases in the middle. There are 13 residues in the CDR3. The CDR3 region has the DNA TGCGCCAGCCCACCCCACCGGGACAATGAGCAGTTCTTC. The encoded protein is CASPPHRDNEQFF.

Written as DNA, the CDR3 is TGTGCCAGCAGTGACGGGGACTCTGAAGCGGCTGAGCAGTACTTC. Protein product: CASSDGDSEAAEQYF. This chain uses TRBV6-4 with TRBJ2-1; a weak D match, TRBD2 (6 bases). The DNA end favors TRBJ2-7, so the J call may be wrong. Germline V gives CDR1 MRHNA, CDR2 SNTAGT. The CDR3 totals 15 residues.

The chain is built from TRBV7-6 and TRBJ2-7; TRBD2 matches at 9 bases. TRBJ2-1 explains the end of the DNA better; the J call may be wrong. The CDR3 sequence is 17 residues long. Germline assignment: CDR1 SGHVS and CDR2 FNYEAQ. The CDR3 DNA reads TGTGCCAGCAGCCCCCCTTTCGGGCGGGGGGGGGGGGAGCCCCAGTTCTTC. This codes for CASSPPFGRGGGEPQFF.